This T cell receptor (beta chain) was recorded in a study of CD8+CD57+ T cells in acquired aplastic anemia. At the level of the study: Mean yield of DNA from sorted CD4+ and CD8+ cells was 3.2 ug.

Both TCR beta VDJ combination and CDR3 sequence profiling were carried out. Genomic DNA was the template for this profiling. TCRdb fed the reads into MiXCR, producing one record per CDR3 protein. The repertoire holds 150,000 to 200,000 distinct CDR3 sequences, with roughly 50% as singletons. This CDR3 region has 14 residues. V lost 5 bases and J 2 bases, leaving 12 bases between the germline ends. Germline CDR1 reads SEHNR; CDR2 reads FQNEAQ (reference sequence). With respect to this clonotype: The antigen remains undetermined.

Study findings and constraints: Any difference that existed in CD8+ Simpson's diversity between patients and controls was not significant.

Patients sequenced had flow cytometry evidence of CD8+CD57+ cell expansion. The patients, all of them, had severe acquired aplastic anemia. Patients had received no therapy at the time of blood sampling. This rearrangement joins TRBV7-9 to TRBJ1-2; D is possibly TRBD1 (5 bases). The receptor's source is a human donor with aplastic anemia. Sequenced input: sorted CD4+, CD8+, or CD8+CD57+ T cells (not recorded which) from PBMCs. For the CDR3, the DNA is TGTGCCAGCAGCGCCCTTCCAGGGAACTATGGCTACACCTTC. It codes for CASSALPGNYGYTF. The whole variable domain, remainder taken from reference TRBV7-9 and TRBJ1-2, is DTGVSQNPRHKITKRGQNVTFRCDPISEHNRLYWYRQTLGQGPEFLTYFQNEAQLEKSRLLSDRFSAERPKGSFSTLEIQRTEQGDSAMYLCASSALPGNYGYTFGSGTRLTVV.